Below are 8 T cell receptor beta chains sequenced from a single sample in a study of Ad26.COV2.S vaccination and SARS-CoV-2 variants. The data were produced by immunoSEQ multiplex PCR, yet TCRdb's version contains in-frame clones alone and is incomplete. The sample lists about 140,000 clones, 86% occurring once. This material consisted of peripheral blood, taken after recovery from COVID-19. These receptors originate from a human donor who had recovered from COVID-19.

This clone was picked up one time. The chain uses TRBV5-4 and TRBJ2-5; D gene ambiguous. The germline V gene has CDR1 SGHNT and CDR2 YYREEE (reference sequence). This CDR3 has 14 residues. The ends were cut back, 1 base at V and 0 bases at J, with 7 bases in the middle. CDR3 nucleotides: TGTGCCAGCAGCTTGTTACAGTACCAAGAGACCCAGTACTTC. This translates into CASSLLQYQETQYF.

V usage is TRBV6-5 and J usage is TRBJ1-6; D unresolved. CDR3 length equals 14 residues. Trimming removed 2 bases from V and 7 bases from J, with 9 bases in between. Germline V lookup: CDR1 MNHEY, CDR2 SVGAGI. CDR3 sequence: CASSYEGGNSPLHF. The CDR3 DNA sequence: TGTGCCAGCAGTTACGAGGGTGGGAATTCACCCCTCCACTTT.

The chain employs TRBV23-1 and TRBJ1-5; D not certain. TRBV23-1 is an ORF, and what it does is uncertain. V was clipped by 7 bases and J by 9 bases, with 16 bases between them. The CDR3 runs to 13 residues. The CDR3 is CASIIPGLRPQHF. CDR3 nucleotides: TGCGCCAGCATAATCCCGGGTCTCCGGCCCCAGCATTTT.

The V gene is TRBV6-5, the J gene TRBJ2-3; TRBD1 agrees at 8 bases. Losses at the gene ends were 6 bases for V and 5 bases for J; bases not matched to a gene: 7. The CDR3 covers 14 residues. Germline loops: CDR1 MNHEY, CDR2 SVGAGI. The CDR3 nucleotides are TGTGCCAGCAGAAACCCAGGGGGCCTAGATACGCAGTATTTT. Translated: CASRNPGGLDTQYF.

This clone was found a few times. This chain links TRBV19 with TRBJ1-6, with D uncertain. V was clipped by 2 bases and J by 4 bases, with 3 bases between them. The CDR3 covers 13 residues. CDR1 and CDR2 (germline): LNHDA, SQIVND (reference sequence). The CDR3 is CASSIRYNSPLHF. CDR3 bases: TGTGCCAGTAGTATACGGTATAATTCACCCCTCCACTTT.

The CDR3 protein is CATSDKTGPRANYGYTF. DNA for the CDR3: TGTGCCACCAGTGACAAGACAGGGCCCCGAGCTAACTATGGCTACACCTTC. The J gene is TRBJ1-2, the V gene TRBV24-1; TRBD1 matches 7 bases. Per germline, CDR1 KGHDR and CDR2 SFDVKD. CDR3 length: 17 amino acids. Trimming took 4 bases from V and 0 from J; bases not matched to a gene: 10.

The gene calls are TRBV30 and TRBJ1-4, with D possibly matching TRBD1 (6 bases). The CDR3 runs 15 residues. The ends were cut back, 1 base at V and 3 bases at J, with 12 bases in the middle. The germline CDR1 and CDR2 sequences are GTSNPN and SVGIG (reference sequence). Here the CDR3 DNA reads TGTGCCTGGAGTGCCTCAGGGGTGGCTAATGAAAAACTGTTTTTT. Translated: CAWSASGVANEKLFF.

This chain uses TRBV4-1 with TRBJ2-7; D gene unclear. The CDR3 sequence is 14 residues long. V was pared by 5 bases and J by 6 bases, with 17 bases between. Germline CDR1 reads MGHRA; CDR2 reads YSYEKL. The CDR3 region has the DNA TGCGCCAGCAGCGCACCCAACCCTAGTGGCGAGCAGTACTTC. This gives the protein CASSAPNPSGEQYF.